The 2 T cell receptor beta chains below come from one sample, sequenced in a study of blood T cell repertoires in COVID-19. Assay: immunoSEQ multiplex PCR; the TCRdb copy retains only in-frame clones and omits some. This sample has roughly 38,000 clones, with around 83% found just once. The material sequenced was peripheral blood. The source is a middle-aged man in a cohort sampled during active COVID-19.

The CDR3 nucleotides are TGTGCCAGCAGCCCGGGACTAGCGGGAGTTAATGAGCAGTTCTTC. Residues: CASSPGLAGVNEQFF. The chain carries TRBV3-1 (or the pseudogene TRBV3-2) and TRBJ2-1, with 14 positions matching TRBD2. Unmatched junction bases numbered 3, after V lost 4 bases and J lost 7 bases. Germline V gene sequence: CDR1 LGHDT, CDR2 YNNKEL (reference sequence). CDR3 length: 15 residues.

V is TRBV14 and J is TRBJ2-2, with D tentatively TRBD2 (5 bases). There are 15 residues in the CDR3. Germline V gene data show CDR1 as SGHDN and CDR2 as FVKESK. The V end lost 1 base, the J end lost 6 bases, and 12 bases lay between the germline ends. The CDR3 here is CASSQVPRGAGELFF. CDR3 DNA: TGTGCCAGCAGCCAAGTTCCCCGGGGTGCCGGGGAGCTGTTTTTT.